These T cell receptor beta chains were read from a single sample in a study of cytomegalovirus exposure and HLA in healthy donors. Measured with immunoSEQ multiplex PCR; TCRdb has only the in-frame clones, and not every one. This repertoire shows about 150,000 clones, around 74% found once; its top ten account for roughly 2.8%. The sample consisted of PBMCs. Receptors originate from a man younger than 35 in good health and CMV-seronegative. Both conserved end residues are part of each CDR3. Fields, in order: V gene, clone size, J gene, D gene, CDR3 protein, CDR3 DNA. D genes are given only for firm matches. Clone size appears in some rows only: once, few, many, or a class for an expanded clone.

>TRBV5-8|few|TRBJ2-5|TRBD1
CASSLGDRGQETQYF
TGTGCCAGCAGCTTGGGGGACAGGGGGCAAGAGACCCAGTACTTC
>TRBV4-2|once|TRBJ2-5|NA
CASSQDQRWVETQYF
TGTGCCAGCAGCCAAGATCAGCGGTGGGTGGAGACCCAGTACTTC
>TRBV4-2|NA|TRBJ1-5|NA
CASSWTNSNQPQHF
TGTGCCAGCAGCTGGACAAATAGCAATCAGCCCCAGCATTTT
>TRBV4-1|once|TRBJ2-3|TRBD2
CASSHRGGIADTQYF
TGCGCCAGCAGCCACCGCGGGGGGATCGCAGATACGCAGTATTTT
>TRBV6-1|NA|TRBJ2-5|TRBD2
CASSSGLAGEETQYF
TGTGCCAGCAGTTCAGGCCTAGCGGGGGAAGAGACCCAGTACTTC
>TRBV5-4|few|TRBJ2-7|TRBD2
CASSDRRGLASYEQYF
TGTGCCAGCAGCGACAGGCGGGGACTAGCGAGCTACGAGCAGTACTTC
>TRBV5-1|NA|TRBJ1-5|NA
CASSPLGGAGGNQPQHF
TGCGCCAGCAGCCCCCTGGGGGGGGCCGGTGGCAATCAGCCCCAGCATTTT
>TRBV13|NA|TRBJ2-7|TRBD1
CASSLGRTGLYEQYF
TGTGCCAGCAGCTTAGGACGGACAGGACTCTACGAGCAGTACTTC
>TRBV7-8|NA|TRBJ2-1|NA
CASSLAGAPWDEQFF
TGTGCCAGCAGCTTAGCTGGGGCTCCCTGGGATGAGCAGTTCTTC
>TRBV7-9|NA|TRBJ2-5|TRBD2
CATERGGQETQYF
TGTGCCACCGAGCGGGGGGGACAAGAGACCCAGTACTTC
>TRBV4-2|NA|TRBJ2-3|NA
CASSQRTHDTQYF
TGTGCCAGCAGCCAAAGGACTCACGATACGCAGTATTTT
>TRBV4-1|few|TRBJ2-2|TRBD2
CASRRLAGGYTGELFF
TGCGCCAGCAGGAGACTAGCGGGGGGGTACACCGGGGAGCTGTTTTTT
>TRBV21-1|NA|TRBJ2-3|NA
CASSKGGLAGGGTDTQYF
TGTGCCAGCAGCAAAGGTGGGCTAGCGGGGGGGGGCACAGATACGCAGTATTTT
>TRBV15|NA|TRBJ1-5|NA
CATEEGEGGNQPQHF
TGTGCCACGGAGGAAGGGGAGGGGGGGAATCAGCCCCAGCATTTT
>TRBV11-2|NA|TRBJ1-2|NA
CASSRGVNYGYTF
TGTGCCAGCAGCCGGGGGGTCAACTATGGCTACACCTTC
>TRBV5-1|NA|TRBJ2-1|TRBD1
CASSQERTGSAKQFF
TGCGCCAGCAGCCAGGAACGGACAGGGAGCGCTAAGCAGTTCTTC
>TRBV28|NA|TRBJ1-2|TRBD1
CASSSGQGYGYTF
TGTGCCAGCAGCAGTGGACAGGGCTATGGCTACACCTTC
>TRBV9|NA|TRBJ2-1|TRBD2
CASSRTSRDYNEQFF
TGTGCCAGCAGCCGGACTAGCAGGGATTACAATGAGCAGTTCTTC
>TRBV2|NA|TRBJ1-5|TRBD1
CARGTGNSNQPQHF
TGTGCCAGAGGGACAGGTAACAGCAATCAGCCCCAGCATTTT
>TRBV29-1|NA|TRBJ2-7|TRBD1
CSVESWTGMSYEQYF
TGCAGCGTTGAATCTTGGACAGGCATGTCCTACGAGCAGTACTTC
>TRBV7-2|NA|TRBJ1-2|NA
CASSLRPEGFEGYTF
TGTGCCAGCAGCTTGAGGCCAGAGGGATTTGAGGGCTACACCTTC
>TRBV9|NA|TRBJ2-2|TRBD1
CASTTLDRAFLNTGELFF
TGTGCCAGCACCACCTTGGACAGGGCCTTCCTGAACACCGGGGAGCTGTTTTTT
>TRBV5-1|NA|TRBJ2-7|TRBD1
CASRAGTGDLSSYEQYF
TGCGCCAGCAGGGCTGGGACAGGGGACTTGAGCTCCTACGAGCAGTACTTC
>TRBV28|NA|TRBJ1-4|NA
CASSRWGVATNEKLFF
TGTGCCAGCAGTCGGTGGGGGGTTGCAACTAATGAAAAACTGTTTTTT
>TRBV5-1|NA|TRBJ1-6|TRBD1
CASSPDRVYNSPLHF
TGCGCCAGCAGCCCGGACAGGGTCTATAATTCACCCCTCCACTTT
>TRBV13|few|TRBJ2-1|NA
CASSLGGNEQFF
TGTGCCAGCAGCTTAGGCGGGAATGAGCAGTTCTTC
>TRBV5-1|NA|TRBJ1-2|NA
CASSFWGVGYTF
TGCGCCAGCAGCTTCTGGGGGGTCGGCTACACCTTC
>TRBV5-4|NA|TRBJ2-7|NA
CASSHTDSYEQYF
TGTGCCAGCAGCCATACCGACAGTTACGAGCAGTACTTC
>TRBV5-1|few|TRBJ2-5|NA
CASSADRKETQYF
TGCGCCAGCAGCGCCGACAGGAAAGAGACCCAGTACTTC
>TRBV6-5|NA|TRBJ1-2|NA
CAAGRERSGYTF
TGTGCCGCTGGACGGGAACGGAGTGGCTACACCTTC
>TRBV6-4|NA|TRBJ2-1|TRBD2
CASSSLAGAPEQFF
TGTGCCAGCAGCAGCCTAGCGGGGGCCCCTGAGCAGTTCTTC
>TRBV5-1|NA|TRBJ2-1|TRBD1
CASSSPGQGDQFF
TGCGCCAGCAGCTCGCCGGGACAGGGGGACCAGTTCTTC
>TRBV5-1|NA|TRBJ1-1|NA
CASSSGQPNTEAFF
TGCGCCAGCAGCTCAGGACAGCCGAACACTGAAGCTTTCTTT
>TRBV11-3|NA|TRBJ2-1|TRBD1
CASSLGGTGYNEQFF
TGTGCCAGCAGCTTAGGGGGGACAGGGTACAATGAGCAGTTCTTC
>TRBV10-3|NA|TRBJ2-3|TRBD2
CAISGTSGGADTQYF
TGTGCCATCAGTGGGACTAGCGGGGGGGCAGATACGCAGTATTTT
>TRBV6-5|NA|TRBJ2-7|TRBD1
CASSGQGAFEQYF
TGTGCCAGCAGCGGACAGGGGGCCTTCGAGCAGTACTTC
>TRBV29-1|NA|TRBJ2-1|TRBD2
CSVEGTRTSGGPLEQFF
TGCAGCGTTGAGGGGACCAGAACTAGCGGGGGGCCGTTGGAGCAGTTCTTC
>TRBV19|NA|TRBJ1-5|NA
CASSIVLAGDWWEPQHF
TGTGCCAGTAGTATAGTCCTTGCCGGGGATTGGTGGGAGCCCCAGCATTTT
>TRBV27|NA|TRBJ2-4|NA
CASSFSGARAKNIQYF
TGTGCCAGCAGTTTCTCAGGGGCGAGAGCCAAAAACATTCAGTACTTC
>TRBV5-1|NA|TRBJ2-3|TRBD2
CASSLVGGSGGWTDTQYF
TGCGCCAGCAGCTTGGTCGGCGGTAGCGGGGGTTGGACAGATACGCAGTATTTT
>TRBV6-5|NA|TRBJ2-1|NA
CASSYSTYNEQFF
TGTGCCAGCAGTTACTCTACCTACAATGAGCAGTTCTTC
>TRBV7-9|NA|TRBJ1-2|TRBD1
CASSEGTVYGYTF
TGTGCCAGCAGCGAAGGGACAGTCTATGGCTACACCTTC
>TRBV7-9|NA|TRBJ1-1|NA
CASSLPRNTEAFF
TGTGCCAGCAGCTTACCCAGGAACACTGAAGCTTTCTTT
>TRBV15|NA|TRBJ2-4|TRBD1
CATSPLGQENIQYF
TGTGCCACCAGCCCTCTGGGACAGGAGAACATTCAGTACTTC
>TRBV28|NA|TRBJ1-3|NA
CASRTSGLPSGNTIYF
TGTGCCAGCAGGACAAGCGGACTGCCCTCTGGAAACACCATATATTTT
>TRBV7-3|NA|TRBJ2-2|NA
CASTPTEYTGELFF
TGTGCCAGCACCCCGACAGAATACACCGGGGAGCTGTTTTTT
>TRBV7-9|NA|TRBJ1-2|TRBD1
CASSLEGTGDRPPNYGYTF
TGTGCCAGCAGCTTAGAAGGGACAGGAGACCGACCCCCTAACTATGGCTACACCTTC
>TRBV5-1|NA|TRBJ2-6|TRBD1
CASSLEGAGPNSGANVLTF
TGCGCCAGCAGCTTGGAGGGGGCGGGTCCCAACTCTGGGGCCAACGTCCTGACTTTC
>TRBV6-1|NA|TRBJ1-2|NA
CASSDDGGASRYTF
TGTGCCAGCAGTGACGATGGCGGGGCGTCTCGCTACACCTTC
>TRBV29-1|few|TRBJ1-1|NA
CSVEPDRPEAFF
TGCAGCGTTGAACCGGACAGACCCGAAGCTTTCTTT
>TRBV5-1|NA|TRBJ2-1|NA
CASTLVAGSYNEQFF
TGCGCCAGCACCTTAGTGGCTGGCTCCTACAATGAGCAGTTCTTC